A single TCR beta chain is shown here with its context. The ends were cut back, 5 bases at V and 9 bases at J, with 20 bases in the middle. Germline assignment: CDR1 SGHAT and CDR2 FQNNGV. The CDR3 runs 15 residues. In the original analysis: Cell counts per sample came from amplifying reference gene primers. Repertoires were generated with immunoSEQ multiplex PCR, while TCRdb's copy carries only in-frame clones and drops some. D and trimming were read from the DNA, whereas the V and J calls and clone size are those reported in that table. The data show about 160,000 clones, 65% to 90% seen once. The data originate from a study of blood T cell repertoires in COVID-19. Study-level background: Sites across the United States, Italy and Spain contributed samples from acute and convalescent COVID-19. From T cells, B-cell-depleted T cells, or PBMCs came the material, which was cDNA or gDNA.

Seattle patients were enrolled during active infection and followed longitudinally. Source material: peripheral blood. The source of this sequence is a woman aged 40 to 50 with COVID-19, enrolled during active disease. J is TRBJ2-1 and V is TRBV11-2; weak D call: TRBD2 (6 bases). The CDR3 is CASSARRVQAAEQFF. CDR3 nucleotides: TGTGCCAGCAGCGCGAGGAGGGTCCAGGCGGCTGAGCAGTTCTTC.